The 25 T cell receptor beta chains below come from one sample, sequenced in a study of blood T cells in healthy people across ages. Combining a sample-barcoded 5' primer with a J-beta primer mix, a second PCR ran for about 6 to 11 cycles. TCRdb fed the 5' RACE reads into MiXCR, producing one record per CDR3 protein. The sample consists of some 920,000 distinct CDR3 sequences, just over 50% of them appearing once. Sequences were obtained from blood. The receptors were sampled from a woman in her fifties or sixties in good health.

The rearrangement links TRBV4-1 to TRBJ2-7; 7 nucleotides agree with TRBD2. The V and J ends lost 1 base and 1 base, in that order; junction bases with no gene match: 7. CDR3 length equals 16 residues. The germline V gene has CDR1 MGHRA and CDR2 YSYEKL. The CDR3 region is CASSQGGAGESYEQYF. The CDR3 bases are TGCGCCAGCAGCCAAGGGGGTGCGGGAGAGTCCTACGAGCAGTACTTC.

This clonotype has a handful of counts. The chain joins TRBV7-9 to TRBJ2-3, with 9 bases that match TRBD2. Germline CDR1 and CDR2: SEHNR and FQNEAQ (reference sequence). CDR3 size: 16 residues. With 5 bases clipped from V and 2 bases from J, the junction kept 8 bases outside the gene matches. The CDR3, as DNA: TGTGCCAGCAGCCGGTCGACTAGCGGAGCCACAGATACGCAGTATTTT. Translating gives CASSRSTSGATDTQYF. Combining the CDR3 with reference TRBV7-9 and TRBJ2-3 gives the whole variable domain DTGVSQNPRHKITKRGQNVTFRCDPISEHNRLYWYRQTLGQGPEFLTYFQNEAQLEKSRLLSDRFSAERPKGSFSTLEIQRTEQGDSAMYLCASSRSTSGATDTQYFGPGTRLTVL.

The rearrangement joins TRBV12-3 or TRBV12-4 to TRBJ1-1; 7 bases agree with TRBD1. J was trimmed by 1 base and V by 6 bases; bases with no gene match: 8. The CDR3 spans 15 residues. DNA for the CDR3: TGTGCCAGCAGCGCTAGACAGGGAACGAACACTGAAGCTTTCTTT. Amino acid sequence: CASSARQGTNTEAFF.

This rearrangement joins TRBV7-6 to TRBJ2-7; no clear D. This CDR3 contains 13 residues. The V gene lost 0 bases and the J gene lost 5 bases, with 8 bases spanning the gap. In germline, CDR1 is SGHVS, CDR2 FNYEAQ. The CDR3 is CASSLARIDEQYF. The DNA of the CDR3 is TGTGCCAGCAGCTTAGCACGTATCGACGAGCAGTACTTC.

The gene calls are TRBV7-9 and TRBJ2-2; 8 bases match TRBD1. The CDR3 loop spans 15 amino acids. J gave up 4 bases and V 10 bases, and 11 bases lay outside the gene matches. The germline V gene encodes CDR1 SEHNR and CDR2 FQNEAQ (reference sequence). CDR3 protein: CATFPGTGPTGELFF. CDR3 DNA: TGTGCCACTTTCCCAGGGACAGGCCCCACCGGGGAGCTGTTTTTT.

In its sample, this clonotype was seen many times. The V gene is TRBV4-1, the J gene TRBJ2-1; 8 bases agree with TRBD1. Per germline, CDR1 MGHRA and CDR2 YSYEKL. The junction had 11 bases not matched to a gene; V was cut back by 0 bases and J by 7 bases. The CDR3 has 17 residues. Here the CDR3 DNA reads TGCGCCAGCAGCCAAGATTGGGCAGGGGGCCCCCCGAATGAGCAGTTCTTC. Protein sequence: CASSQDWAGGPPNEQFF.

This clonotype was counted between two and nine times. This chain links TRBV7-2 with TRBJ2-7; D is perhaps TRBD2 (5 bases). The V end lost 3 bases, the J end lost 0 bases, and 9 bases lay between the germline ends. Germline loops: CDR1 SGHTA, CDR2 FQGNSA. The CDR3 length is 14 residues. The CDR3 reads CASSLDFSSYEQYF. The CDR3 nucleotides read TGTGCCAGCAGCTTGGACTTTTCCTCCTACGAGCAGTACTTC.

This clonotype was recorded a few times. The chain carries TRBV5-6 and TRBJ1-5; the D is unclear. This CDR3 has 14 residues. Trimming took off 3 bases at V and 3 bases at J, with 10 bases between the two ends. Per germline, CDR1 SGHDT and CDR2 YYEEEE. CDR3 sequence (DNA): TGTGCCAGCAGCTCTCTGCCGTCCAATCAGCCCCAGCATTTT. As protein: CASSSLPSNQPQHF. The variable domain in full, with the rest retrieved from reference TRBV5-6 and TRBJ1-5, is DAGVTQSPTHLIKTRGQQVTLRCSPKSGHDTVSWYQQALGQGPQFIFQYYEEEERQRGNFPDRFSGHQFPNYSSELNVNALLLGDSALYLCASSSLPSNQPQHFGDGTRLSIL.

The V call is TRBV27, the J call TRBJ2-3; D might be TRBD2 (6 bases). Trimming stripped 7 bases from V and 4 bases from J, with 18 bases between. The germline V gene has CDR1 MNHEY and CDR2 SMNVEV (reference sequence). This CDR3 has 15 residues. This CDR3 is CASTRDSLASDTQYF. In DNA, the CDR3 is TGTGCCAGCACCCGGGACTCCTTGGCATCAGATACGCAGTATTTT.

On this clonotype: A much larger clone lies a single base off, so this may be a read error. The chain carries TRBV20-1 and TRBJ1-1; tentatively, D is TRBD1 (5 bases). Germline CDR1 and CDR2: DFQATT and SNEGSKA (reference sequence). V was clipped by 0 bases and J by 7 bases, with 12 bases between them. This CDR3 has 13 amino acids. The CDR3 coding sequence is TGCAGTGCTAGAGAGGGGCAGCACATTGAAGCTTTCTTT. Translating gives CSAREGQHIEAFF.

This clonotype was found many times. J is TRBJ2-3 and V is TRBV9, with D possibly TRBD2 on 6 matching bases. Trimming pared 3 bases from V and 4 bases from J, leaving 12 bases between. The CDR3 length is 14 residues. CDR1 and CDR2 from the germline V gene are SGDLS and YYNGEE. CDR3 DNA sequence: TGTGCCAGCAGCGGCGGGGCGAACCCAGATACGCAGTATTTT. Translating it yields CASSGGANPDTQYF.

The chain is built from TRBV6-5 and TRBJ2-3; tentatively, D is TRBD1 (5 bases). Germline V gene data show CDR1 as MNHEY and CDR2 as SVGAGI. V lost 8 bases, J lost 5 bases, and 14 bases lay in between. The CDR3 length is 13 residues. In nucleotides, the CDR3 is TGTGCCAGCGCAAAATTTAGGGGAGATACGCAGTATTTT. Amino acids: CASAKFRGDTQYF.

About this clonotype itself: The junction does not match germline at one end; this may be a read error. V gene TRBV5-1 combines with J gene TRBJ2-5; 7 positions agree with TRBD1. The V gene's germline CDR1 is SGHRS and CDR2 YFSETQ. The CDR3 is 13 amino acids. This CDR3 is CASSSGQIDEQSF. CDR3 coding DNA: TGCGCCAGCAGCTCGGGACAGATCGACGAGCAGTCCTTC.

V gene TRBV3-1 combines with J gene TRBJ1-1, with 10 positions matching TRBD1. The CDR3 runs to 16 residues. CDR1 is LGHDT and CDR2 is YNNKEL in the germline V gene (reference sequence). The J segment lost 4 bases and the V segment lost 4 bases, leaving 9 bases of the junction unmatched. CDR3 sequence: CASSRLPRDRGTEAFF. The CDR3 DNA is TGTGCCAGCAGCCGTCTACCCCGGGACAGGGGCACTGAAGCTTTCTTT.

The chain is built from TRBV28 and TRBJ2-7; 9 bases map to TRBD2. Looked up from germline, CDR1 is MDHEN and CDR2 is SYDVKM. The CDR3 contains 18 residues. Losses at the gene ends were 8 bases for V and 6 bases for J; bases not matched to a gene: 23. The CDR3 DNA reads as TGTGCCAGCCGAGTTCCGGGACTAGCCGACCACTTAATTTCCGAGCAGTACTTC. It translates to CASRVPGLADHLISEQYF.

This chain uses TRBV20-1 with TRBJ1-2, with no clear D. Germline loops: CDR1 DFQATT, CDR2 SNEGSKA (reference sequence). This CDR3 region has 13 residues. The V gene lost 0 bases and the J gene lost 7 bases, with 12 bases spanning the gap. The CDR3 loop reads CSAREGGRSGYTF. CDR3 DNA: TGCAGTGCTAGAGAAGGTGGGCGGAGTGGCTACACCTTC.

This clonotype was counted many times. A much larger clone is a single base away; this may be a read error. The chain links TRBV5-5 to TRBJ2-7; no clear D gene. CDR1 and CDR2 (germline): SGHKS, YYEKEE (reference sequence). The CDR3 is 13 amino acids. V was clipped by 3 bases and J by 5 bases, with 12 bases between them. The CDR3 spells CASSWWVSNEQYF. In nucleotides, the CDR3 is TGTGCCAGCAGCTGGTGGGTTTCAAACGAGCAGTACTTC.

The V gene is TRBV4-3, the J gene TRBJ2-3; 9 bases line up with TRBD2. V dropped 0 bases and J dropped 5; count of bases not matched to a gene: 9. This CDR3 contains 17 residues. CDR1 and CDR2 from the germline V gene are LGHNA and YSLEER. This chain's CDR3 is CASSQDIGGRAVDTQYF. CDR3 DNA sequence: TGCGCCAGCAGCCAAGATATCGGCGGGAGGGCCGTAGATACGCAGTATTTT.

The genes are TRBV20-1 and TRBJ2-1; unclear D gene. Germline lookup yields CDR1 DFQATT and CDR2 SNEGSKA (reference sequence). The CDR3 runs to 10 residues. The CDR3 DNA is TGCAGCCCGGGCCACAATGAGCAGTTCTTC. This sequence encodes CSPGHNEQFF.

The chain couples TRBV20-1 to TRBJ2-3; D ambiguous. Germline loops: CDR1 DFQATT, CDR2 SNEGSKA (reference sequence). The V and J ends lost 6 bases and 9 bases respectively, with 10 bases between them. The CDR3 loop spans 10 amino acids. The CDR3 sequence is CSAPTPTQYF. The CDR3 DNA follows: TGCAGTGCACCCACTCCAACGCAGTATTTT.

This clonotype was detected once. This rearrangement joins TRBV20-1 to TRBJ1-4; 7 bases agree with TRBD1. J lost 3 bases, V lost 2 bases, and 12 bases had no gene match. CDR1 is DFQATT, CDR2 SNEGSKA, per germline (reference sequence). CDR3 length: 17 residues. CDR3 region: CSARFPQQGRSNEKLFF. CDR3 sequence (DNA): TGCAGTGCTAGATTCCCACAACAGGGGAGGTCTAATGAAAAACTGTTTTTT.

This clonotype was observed a few times. V gene TRBV6-6 combines with J gene TRBJ1-4, with TRBD1 matching 9 bases. The CDR3 runs to 14 residues. J lost 7 bases, V lost 2 bases, and 2 bases had no gene match. Germline values: CDR1 MNHNY, CDR2 SVGAGI (reference sequence). CDR3 amino acids: CASSYGTGREKLFF. As DNA, the CDR3 is TGTGCCAGCAGTTACGGGACAGGGCGTGAAAAACTGTTTTTT.

The V call is TRBV5-6, the J call TRBJ2-3; TRBD1 agrees at 7 bases. From germline, CDR1 is SGHDT and CDR2 YYEEEE. With V trimmed by 4 bases and J by 4 bases, 9 bases remained unmatched. The CDR3 length is 15 residues. CDR3 sequence reads: CASSGGRGISDTQYF. The CDR3 coding sequence is TGTGCCAGCAGCGGTGGCAGGGGGATCTCAGATACGCAGTATTTT.

The chain is built from TRBV3-1 and TRBJ2-1; possible D gene TRBD2, 6 bases. The CDR3 runs to 16 residues. Per germline, CDR1 LGHDT and CDR2 YNNKEL (reference sequence). Trimming took 1 base from V and 5 from J, leaving 15 bases between them. This CDR3 reads CASSQVTRGMNNEQFF. The CDR3 nucleotides are TGTGCCAGCAGCCAAGTTACTCGCGGGATGAACAATGAGCAGTTCTTC.

There are a few counts of this clonotype. This chain uses TRBV28 with TRBJ2-7; 10 positions match TRBD1. The end of the DNA aligns better with TRBJ2-5, so the J call may be wrong. This CDR3 has 16 amino acids. The V gene's germline CDR1 is MDHEN and CDR2 SYDVKM. CDR3 nucleotide sequence: TGTGCCAGCAGCAACTCCGGGACAGGGGCGGGAGAGACCCAGTACTTC. Its protein is CASSNSGTGAGETQYF.